These 22 T cell receptor beta chains share one sample of origin, sequenced in a study of blood T cell repertoires in COVID-19. The table came from immunoSEQ multiplex PCR; TCRdb's copy has only in-frame clones and leaves some out. The data contain some 220,000 clones, roughly 80% of them singletons. The source material was peripheral blood. These receptors came from a woman aged 70 to 79 with acute or convalescent COVID-19.

The chain links TRBV5-1 to TRBJ2-1, with D possibly matching TRBD2 (6 bases). CDR3 length: 14 residues. Germline V CDR1 and CDR2: SGHRS, YFSETQ. Trimming took 4 bases from V and 10 from J, leaving 18 bases between them. CDR3 loop: CASSRDSSRGEQFF. CDR3 DNA sequence: TGCGCCAGCAGCCGGGACTCTTCACGGGGCGAGCAGTTCTTC.

The gene calls are TRBV23-1 and TRBJ1-5; 10 nucleotides align to TRBD1. TRBV23-1 qualifies as an ORF whose function is uncertain. Trimming at V came to 10 bases and at J to 3 bases, leaving 12 bases not matched to a gene. The CDR3 covers 16 residues. The CDR3 DNA reads as TGCGCCACCTCAGACAGGGGGCAAACGAACAATCAGCCCCAGCATTTT. This translates into CATSDRGQTNNQPQHF.

This clone was recorded at least ten times. This chain links TRBV15 with TRBJ1-6; TRBD1 is a possible D gene (6 bases). V dropped 4 bases and J dropped 7 bases, with 11 bases sitting between them. The CDR3 length is 14 residues. The germline V gene has CDR1 LNHNV and CDR2 YYDKDF (reference sequence). As DNA, the CDR3 is TGTGCCACCAGCAAACAGGGTTTGAATTCACCCCTCCACTTT. Translating it yields CATSKQGLNSPLHF.

The chain links TRBV20-1 to TRBJ1-2; TRBD1 agrees at 7 bases. CDR3 length: 11 amino acids. Looked up from germline, CDR1 is DFQATT and CDR2 is SNEGSKA (reference sequence). CDR3 DNA: TGCAGCACCGACAGGGTTGGGGGCTACACCTTC. This encodes CSTDRVGGYTF.

CDR3 in DNA: TGTGCCAGCAGCCAACAAGAGACCCAGTACTTC. This codes for CASSQQETQYF. This chain joins TRBV5-6 and TRBJ2-5; D is uncertain. Germline lookup yields CDR1 SGHDT and CDR2 YYEEEE. Trimming stripped 4 bases from V and 2 bases from J, with 3 bases between. The CDR3 has 11 amino acids.

CDR3 sequence: CASTHEGTNEQFF. Here the CDR3 DNA reads TGTGCCAGCACCCACGAGGGCACCAATGAGCAGTTCTTC. The gene calls are TRBV9 and TRBJ2-1; D is perhaps TRBD2 (5 bases). Trimming left V 6 bases short and J 6 bases short, with 13 bases between. Germline CDR1 reads SGDLS; CDR2 reads YYNGEE. The CDR3 loop spans 13 amino acids.

The chain has TRBV6-2 or TRBV6-3 and TRBJ2-3, with 9 bases fitting TRBD2. The CDR3 length is 15 residues. J lost 2 bases, V lost 6 bases, and 6 bases had no gene match. Per the germline V gene, CDR1 is MNHEY and CDR2 is SVGEGT. CDR3 residues: CASSRLAEYTDTQYF. For the CDR3, the DNA is TGTGCCAGCAGCCGACTAGCGGAATACACAGATACGCAGTATTTT.

The genes are TRBV11-2 and TRBJ2-5; D perhaps matches TRBD2 (6 bases). The V and J ends lost 5 bases and 6 bases respectively, with 16 bases between them. CDR3 length equals 14 residues. The germline V gene encodes CDR1 SGHAT and CDR2 FQNNGV. CDR3 sequence reads: CASSPSGGAQTQYF. The CDR3 bases are TGTGCCAGCAGCCCGTCGGGCGGGGCGCAGACCCAGTACTTC.

The rearrangement joins TRBV9 to TRBJ2-3, with 8 positions matching TRBD2. The V gene's germline CDR1 is SGDLS and CDR2 YYNGEE. There are 14 residues in the CDR3. V lost 4 bases and J lost 7; bases outside the gene matches: 8. The CDR3 DNA follows: TGTGCCAGCAGCCCTCGGACTAGCCTTAATACGCAGTATTTT. It encodes CASSPRTSLNTQYF.

The gene calls are TRBV2 and TRBJ1-5, with a possible D match to TRBD1 (6 bases). Trimming took 1 base from V and 9 from J, leaving 13 bases between them. The CDR3 sequence is 14 residues long. The germline V gene encodes CDR1 SNHLY and CDR2 FYNNEI. For the CDR3, the DNA is TGTGCCAGCAGTGAAGGGACAGTTTTTAGGCCCCAGCATTTT. It translates to CASSEGTVFRPQHF.

As regards this clone: This sample also contains other DNA sequences that code for the same CDR3. The chain uses TRBV6-5 and TRBJ2-3, with 8 positions matching TRBD2. The CDR3 contains 15 residues. The J segment lost 1 base and the V segment lost 4 bases, leaving 4 bases of the junction unmatched. Germline V gene sequence: CDR1 MNHEY, CDR2 SVGAGI. This chain's CDR3 is CASSSGTRGTDTQYF. CDR3 bases: TGTGCCAGCAGTTCCGGGACTAGGGGCACAGATACGCAGTATTTT.

This chain connects TRBV6-2 or TRBV6-3 to TRBJ2-7, with a tentative D call TRBD2 (6 bases). The germline CDR1 and CDR2 sequences are MNHEY and SVGEGT. V gave up 6 bases and J gave up 4 bases, with 13 bases separating them. There are 13 residues in the CDR3. This chain's CDR3 is CASSSTGLYEQYF. The CDR3 DNA follows: TGTGCCAGCAGCTCCACCGGACTATACGAGCAGTACTTC.

V gene TRBV6-1 combines with J gene TRBJ1-4, with TRBD1 identical over 8 bases. CDR1 MNHNS and CDR2 SASEGT come from the germline V gene. V trimming: 3 bases; J trimming: 1 base; junction bases outside the gene matches: 7. This CDR3 spans 17 amino acids. CDR3 sequence: CASSDPGQGRTNEKLFF. CDR3 DNA: TGTGCCAGCAGTGACCCCGGACAGGGACGAACTAATGAAAAACTGTTTTTT.

The genes are TRBV7-3 and TRBJ2-2; D is uncertain. This CDR3 has 12 residues. In germline, CDR1 is SGHTA, CDR2 FQGTGA. The germline V and J ends were trimmed by 8 bases and 4 bases, with 8 bases remaining between them. This CDR3 reads CASGPPTGELFF. The CDR3 region has the DNA TGTGCCAGCGGCCCGCCCACCGGGGAGCTGTTTTTT.

J is TRBJ1-2 and V is TRBV7-8; TRBD1 might be the D (5 bases). CDR1 is SGHVS and CDR2 is FQNEAQ in the germline V gene. Trimming stripped 1 base from V and 5 bases from J, with 14 bases between. The CDR3 contains 15 residues. The CDR3, as DNA: TGTGCCAGCAGCTTAGTACAGGCTCCGGCTTATGGCTACACCTTC. Translating it yields CASSLVQAPAYGYTF.

This clone turned up a few times. This rearrangement joins TRBV7-9 to TRBJ2-7, with TRBD2 matching 12 bases. Looked up from germline, CDR1 is SEHNR and CDR2 is FQNEAQ (reference sequence). Trimming at V came to 0 bases and at J to 2 bases, leaving 11 bases not matched to a gene. The CDR3 is made up of 19 amino acids. Here the CDR3 DNA reads TGTGCCAGCAGCTTAGCGTTCACTAGCGGGGGGTCAACGGCCTACGAGCAGTACGTC. It specifies CASSLAFTSGGSTAYEQYV.

This clone was observed a handful of times. V usage is TRBV7-8 and J usage is TRBJ1-2; D perhaps matches TRBD1 (5 bases). The germline gives CDR1 SGHVS, CDR2 FQNEAQ. Trimming took off 5 bases at V and 2 bases at J, with 12 bases between the two ends. The CDR3 is 14 amino acids. The CDR3 region has the DNA TGTGCCAGCAGCGCCGCAGGGAAGAACTATGGCTACACCTTC. Translating it yields CASSAAGKNYGYTF.

V gene TRBV10-2 combines with J gene TRBJ1-3, with 7 bases lining up with TRBD1. CDR1 and CDR2 (germline): WSHSY, SAAADI. This CDR3 region has 15 residues. Trimming cost V 5 bases and J 4 bases; bases outside gene matches: 8. The chain's CDR3 is CASSIQGTGGNTIYF. CDR3 nucleotide sequence: TGCGCCAGCAGTATACAGGGGACGGGAGGAAACACCATATATTTT.

The rearrangement links TRBV2 to TRBJ2-5; a possible D gene is TRBD1 (6 bases). CDR1 and CDR2 (germline): SNHLY, FYNNEI. V lost 5 bases, J lost 5 bases, and 18 bases lay in between. There are 15 residues in the CDR3. The CDR3 nucleotides read TGTGCCAGCAGTCGGGACACCCCGATCGTGGAGACCCAGTACTTC. This gives the protein CASSRDTPIVETQYF.

The gene calls are TRBV2 and TRBJ1-2; D call uncertain. Germline lookup yields CDR1 SNHLY and CDR2 FYNNEI. The V end was cut by 6 bases, the J end by 1 base, with 9 bases between. The length of the CDR3 is 13 residues. CDR3 in DNA: TGTGCCAGCAGGGGAGGCTATAACTATGGCTACACCTTC. Encoded protein: CASRGGYNYGYTF.

This clone was detected once. The rearrangement joins TRBV6-5 to TRBJ2-3; 11 nucleotides agree with TRBD2. Trimming took 8 bases from V and 9 from J; bases not matched to a gene: 7. Germline CDR1 reads MNHEY; CDR2 reads SVGAGI. The CDR3 sequence is 13 residues long. CDR3 amino acids: CASGSGGARTQYF. The DNA for the CDR3 is TGTGCCAGCGGTAGCGGGGGGGCTAGAACGCAGTATTTT.

J is TRBJ1-1 and V is TRBV5-4, with 7 bases matching TRBD1. The germline V gene has CDR1 SGHNT and CDR2 YYREEE (reference sequence). V trimming: 4 bases; J trimming: 11 bases; junction bases outside the gene matches: 8. The CDR3 runs 12 residues. The CDR3 DNA reads as TGTGCCAGCAGCATCGACAGGGTGGGGGCTTTCTTT. Protein sequence: CASSIDRVGAFF. The full variable domain, with the rest looked up from reference TRBV5-4 and TRBJ1-1, is ETGVTQSPTHLIKTRGQQVTLRCSSQSGHNTVSWYQQALGQGPQFIFQYYREEENGRGNFPPRFSGLQFPNYSSELNVNALELDDSALYLCASSIDRVGAFFGQGTRLTVV.